The rows below give T cell receptor beta chains drawn from one sample of a study of cytotoxic CD8 clonotypes in ibrutinib-treated CLL. Assay used: immunoSEQ multiplex PCR; TCRdb lists only in-frame clones, some missing. The sample carries some 150,000 clones, around three quarters recorded once. The input for sequencing was PBMCs, taken after 12 months of ibrutinib treatment. These receptors all stem from a human donor with chronic lymphocytic leukemia. Each CDR3 is given with its conserved first and last residue. A D gene is named only where the DNA matches it firmly. The size field is filled for only some rows; it gives once, few, many or a size class.

clone_size: NA
cdr3_length: 15
j_call: TRBJ2-1
v_call: TRBV2
d_call: TRBD1
cdr3_nt: TGTGCCAGCAGTGTCCCGGGACAGGGGCGCAATGAGCAGTTCTTC
cdr3_aa: CASSVPGQGRNEQFF

clone_size: NA
cdr3_length: 14
j_call: TRBJ1-4
v_call: TRBV5-1
d_call: NA
cdr3_nt: TGCGCCAGCAGCTTGGATTGGGTATCCGAAAAACTGTTTTTT
cdr3_aa: CASSLDWVSEKLFF

clone_size: few
cdr3_length: 18
j_call: TRBJ2-2
v_call: TRBV19
d_call: NA
cdr3_nt: TGTGCCAGTAGTACCGATCCGAAAACAGGGTTTAACACCGGGGAGCTGTTTTTT
cdr3_aa: CASSTDPKTGFNTGELFF

clone_size: NA
cdr3_length: 15
j_call: TRBJ2-7
v_call: TRBV5-1
d_call: TRBD1
cdr3_nt: TGCGCCAGCAGCTGGGACAGGGCGATGAGCAACGAGCAGTACTTC
cdr3_aa: CASSWDRAMSNEQYF

clone_size: NA
cdr3_length: 16
j_call: TRBJ2-7
v_call: TRBV27
d_call: TRBD1
cdr3_nt: TGTGCCAGCAGTCCGGGACAGGGGAGAAGCTCCTACGAGCAGTACTTC
cdr3_aa: CASSPGQGRSSYEQYF

clone_size: few
cdr3_length: 17
j_call: TRBJ2-7
v_call: TRBV15
d_call: NA
cdr3_nt: TGTGCCACCAGCAGAGGGAGAGGGACCGCCGTAGCCTACGAGCAGTACTTC
cdr3_aa: CATSRGRGTAVAYEQYF

clone_size: NA
cdr3_length: 15
j_call: TRBJ2-5
v_call: TRBV12-5
d_call: NA
cdr3_nt: TGTGCTAGTGGTTTGTTCGCGGAACCCTGGGAGACCCAGTACTTC
cdr3_aa: CASGLFAEPWETQYF

clone_size: NA
cdr3_length: 15
j_call: TRBJ2-3
v_call: TRBV19
d_call: NA
cdr3_nt: TGTGCCAGTAGCAGGACACGGTCTAGCACAGATACGCAGTATTTT
cdr3_aa: CASSRTRSSTDTQYF

clone_size: few
cdr3_length: 15
j_call: TRBJ2-2
v_call: TRBV9
d_call: TRBD2
cdr3_nt: TGTGCCAGCAGCCCCCTATCGGGAGGAGGCGGGGAGCTGTTTTTT
cdr3_aa: CASSPLSGGGGELFF

clone_size: NA
cdr3_length: 16
j_call: TRBJ2-3
v_call: TRBV7-9
d_call: NA
cdr3_nt: TGTGCCAGCAGCTTAGTTCAATATTCCGAGTTAGATACGCAGTATTTT
cdr3_aa: CASSLVQYSELDTQYF

clone_size: once
cdr3_length: 13
j_call: TRBJ2-7
v_call: TRBV28
d_call: NA
cdr3_nt: TGTGCCGGATCGACTAGTCCCTCCTACGAGCAGTACTTC
cdr3_aa: CAGSTSPSYEQYF

clone_size: few
cdr3_length: 14
j_call: TRBJ2-1
v_call: TRBV21-1
d_call: NA
cdr3_nt: TGTGCCAGCAGCGAACAGGGGTGGGAGAATGAGCAGTTCTTC
cdr3_aa: CASSEQGWENEQFF

clone_size: once
cdr3_length: 14
j_call: TRBJ1-5
v_call: TRBV15
d_call: NA
cdr3_nt: TGTGCCACCAGCAGAGTCGATAGCAATCAGCCCCAGCATTTT
cdr3_aa: CATSRVDSNQPQHF

clone_size: NA
cdr3_length: 17
j_call: TRBJ2-3
v_call: TRBV7-2
d_call: TRBD2
cdr3_nt: TGTGCCAGCAGCTTTTTAGCGGGGGGGATTAACACAGATACGCAGTATTTT
cdr3_aa: CASSFLAGGINTDTQYF

clone_size: NA
cdr3_length: 14
j_call: TRBJ2-4
v_call: TRBV7-6
d_call: NA
cdr3_nt: TGTGCCAGCAGCTCAACACAAGCCAAAAACATTCAGTACTTC
cdr3_aa: CASSSTQAKNIQYF

clone_size: NA
cdr3_length: 14
j_call: TRBJ2-3
v_call: TRBV7-7
d_call: NA
cdr3_nt: TGTGCTAGCAGCTTACAGACAGCTCCAGATACGCAGTATTTT
cdr3_aa: CASSLQTAPDTQYF

clone_size: NA
cdr3_length: 14
j_call: TRBJ2-5
v_call: TRBV6-5
d_call: TRBD1
cdr3_nt: TGTGCCAGCTGGGACAGTCTACCACGGGAGACCCAGTACTTC
cdr3_aa: CASWDSLPRETQYF

clone_size: NA
cdr3_length: 16
j_call: TRBJ2-7
v_call: TRBV9
d_call: NA
cdr3_nt: TGTGCCAGCAGCGTGGCCGCGGTTAGCGGACACTACGAGCAGTACTTC
cdr3_aa: CASSVAAVSGHYEQYF

clone_size: NA
cdr3_length: 14
j_call: TRBJ2-7
v_call: TRBV6-5
d_call: NA
cdr3_nt: TGTGCCAGCAACAGGCCCGCGCCTCCGTACGAGCAGTACTTC
cdr3_aa: CASNRPAPPYEQYF

clone_size: NA
cdr3_length: 17
j_call: TRBJ2-2
v_call: TRBV7-3
d_call: TRBD2
cdr3_nt: TGTGCCAGCATCTCGACCCATAGAGCGGGGGACACCGGGGAGCTGTTTTTT
cdr3_aa: CASISTHRAGDTGELFF